This TCR beta chain originates from a study of identical twins. The study's findings and limits: The abundant beta clonotypes from cord blood had fewer insertions, and memory repertoires had none of this.

Through template switching, a universal primer site was introduced, and the cDNA contained unique molecular identifiers. TCRdb fed the 5' RACE reads into MiXCR, producing one record per CDR3 protein. The sample has roughly 770,000 distinct CDR3 sequences, approximately 18% seen once; the top ten hold around 14%. Trimming at V came to 5 bases and at J to 14 bases, leaving 9 bases not matched to a gene. This CDR3 is built from 12 residues. Germline V lookup: CDR1 SGHRS, CDR2 YFSETQ. This clonotype was recorded a few times. Its matching antigen is unknown. These data also formed part of another study, on T cells expressing NK-cell markers.

This receptor was identified in a woman younger than 30 in good health. The rearrangement joins TRBV5-1 to TRBJ1-1; 10 bases fit TRBD1. Sequencing was performed on PBMCs. CDR3 residues: CASSIGTGARFF. The DNA for the CDR3 is TGCGCCAGCAGTATTGGGACAGGGGCTAGATTCTTT.